This T cell receptor beta chain was profiled in a study of CD4 T cell repertoires in COVID-19. This clone occurred a few times. The data were produced by immunoSEQ multiplex PCR, yet TCRdb's version contains in-frame clones alone and is incomplete. The data hold tens of thousands of clones, with around 87% observed a single time. The CDR3 sequence is 14 residues long. After removal of 5 bases from V and 7 bases from J, the junction contained 6 bases not matched to a gene. Germline values: CDR1 MDHEN, CDR2 SYDVKM. Sequencing was done directly on freshly isolated, uncultured memory T cells. The rearrangement uses TRBV28 and TRBJ2-1; 9 bases map to TRBD1. This TCR derives from a human donor who had COVID-19. The sequenced sample was central memory CD4+ T cells from blood, obtained before the COVID-19 pandemic. Here the CDR3 DNA reads TGTGCCAGCAGTGGGGGGACAGGGCTGAATGAGCAGTTCTTC. It yields the protein CASSGGTGLNEQFF. Looking up the rest from reference TRBV28 and TRBJ2-1 gives the full variable domain: DVKVTQSSRYLVKRTGEKVFLECVQDMDHENMFWYRQDPGLGLRLIYFSYDVKMKEKGDIPEGYSVSREKKERFSLILESASTNQTSMYLCASSGGTGLNEQFFGPGTRLTVL.